This TCR beta chain was observed in a study of control samples from healthy donors and cancer patients. Data came from immunoSEQ multiplex PCR; TCRdb stores just in-frame clones and leaves some out. Of some 130,000 clones detected, just under 95% appear once; the ten largest clones hold roughly 12%. Germline V gene data show CDR1 as MNHEY and CDR2 as SMNVEV (reference sequence). The J segment lost 4 bases and the V segment lost 4 bases, leaving 17 bases of the junction unmatched. The length of the CDR3 is 18 residues. The sequencing input was blood. The receptor was isolated from a young man in good health. The chain carries TRBV27 and TRBJ2-7; 9 bases line up with TRBD1. CDR3 nucleotide sequence: TGTGCCAGCAGTTCTGTCACCCTGCTACAGGGGGCGCCGTACGAGCAGTACTTC. It is translated as CASSSVTLLQGAPYEQYF.